These 9 T cell receptor beta chains were all obtained from the same sample, sequenced in a study of blood T cell repertoires in COVID-19. Method: immunoSEQ multiplex PCR; TCRdb's copy keeps in-frame clones and lacks some. The data contain around 340,000 clones, about 88% of them singletons. Sequences were obtained from PBMCs or T cells enriched from blood (not recorded which). The receptors derive from a woman aged 25 to 39 who had been exposed to COVID-19.

The chain combines TRBV25-1 with TRBJ1-1; tentatively, D is TRBD1 (5 bases). The V and J ends lost 6 bases and 3 bases respectively, with 11 bases between them. The CDR3 extends over 13 amino acids. CDR1 is MGHDK, CDR2 SYGVNS, per germline. CDR3: CASRRWGDTEAFF. CDR3 bases: TGTGCCAGCAGGCGGTGGGGGGACACTGAAGCTTTCTTT. The full variable domain, with the rest looked up from reference TRBV25-1 and TRBJ1-1, is EADIYQTPRYLVIGTGKKITLECSQTMGHDKMYWYQQDPGMELHLIHYSYGVNSTEKGDLSSESTVSRIRTEHFPLTLESARPSHTSQYLCASRRWGDTEAFFGQGTRLTVV.

This CDR3 is CASSLELLSYEQYF. The CDR3 DNA reads TGTGCCAGCAGCTTGGAACTCCTCTCCTACGAGCAGTACTTC. The rearrangement links TRBV5-4 to TRBJ2-7; D unclear. The CDR3 runs 14 residues. Germline-derived CDR1 and CDR2 are SGHNT and YYREEE (reference sequence). Trimming removed 0 bases at V and 0 bases at J, with 7 bases between.

The chain combines TRBV19 with TRBJ1-5; D might be TRBD1 (5 bases). V was clipped by 1 base and J by 5 bases, with 12 bases between them. The CDR3 length is 15 residues. Germline CDR1 LNHDA, CDR2 SQIVND (reference sequence). CDR3 region: CASSIVRETHQPQHF. DNA for the CDR3: TGTGCCAGTAGTATAGTCAGGGAAACCCATCAGCCCCAGCATTTT.

V and J are TRBV5-4 and TRBJ1-2; 7 bases agree with TRBD1. Per the germline V gene, CDR1 is SGHNT and CDR2 is YYREEE (reference sequence). V dropped 2 bases and J dropped 4; count of bases not matched to a gene: 11. The CDR3 is made up of 16 amino acids. In DNA, the CDR3 is TGTGCCAGCAGCTTAGGGGGCTCTCTGGGCCCCTATGGCTACACCTTC. Its translation: CASSLGGSLGPYGYTF.

The chain couples TRBV7-9 to TRBJ1-2, with 8 bases matching TRBD1. Germline CDR1 reads SEHNR; CDR2 reads FQNEAQ (reference sequence). The CDR3 runs 13 residues. The junction had 6 bases not matched to a gene; V was cut back by 8 bases and J by 4 bases. CDR3 loop: CASGGQAAYGYTF. The CDR3, as DNA: TGTGCCAGCGGGGGACAGGCCGCCTATGGCTACACCTTC.

The chain recombines TRBV13 with TRBJ2-1, with 11 nucleotides matching TRBD2. Germline V gene sequence: CDR1 PRHDT, CDR2 FYEKMQ (reference sequence). The length of the CDR3 is 16 residues. Germline trimming cut 5 bases from V and 3 bases from J; bases unmatched to any gene: 6. The CDR3: CASSPRLAGIYNEQFF. The CDR3 DNA reads TGTGCCAGCAGCCCGAGACTAGCGGGAATCTACAATGAGCAGTTCTTC.

This clone was counted once. The rearrangement joins TRBV4-2 to TRBJ1-5, with a possible D match to TRBD1 (6 bases). The CDR3 is 14 amino acids. Germline CDR1 reads LGHNA; CDR2 reads YNFKEQ. Deletions cut 0 bases from V and 7 bases from J, with 10 bases between. The CDR3 region has the DNA TGTGCCAGCAGCCAAGATCGGGGGGGCCAGCCCCAGCATTTT. Translated, it gives CASSQDRGGQPQHF.

V usage is TRBV12-3 or TRBV12-4 and J usage is TRBJ1-4; 7 bases map to TRBD1. This CDR3 has 13 residues. Trimming removed 4 bases from V and 12 bases from J; junction bases left unmatched: 8. The CDR3 sequence: CASSSTGSAELFF. The CDR3 coding sequence is TGTGCCAGCAGTTCGACAGGGTCGGCGGAACTGTTTTTT.

The V and J genes are TRBV5-1 and TRBJ2-2, with 12 bases fitting TRBD1. V lost 1 base and J lost 6; bases outside the gene matches: 7. The germline V gene encodes CDR1 SGHRS and CDR2 YFSETQ. This CDR3 spans 17 amino acids. The CDR3 region is CASSLMNRDRGPGELFF. The CDR3 coding sequence is TGCGCCAGCAGCTTGATGAACCGGGACAGGGGGCCCGGGGAGCTGTTTTTT.